The source of this TCR beta chain is a study of shared clonotypes between healthy human individuals. Data came from immunoSEQ multiplex PCR; TCRdb stores just in-frame clones and leaves some out. The sample shows a few million clones, around 94% of them seen only once. CDR3 length: 14 amino acids. V was shortened by 6 bases and J by 2 bases, with 13 bases between the two germline ends. The germline gives CDR1 KGHSH, CDR2 LQKENI. Sequences were obtained from naive CD4+ T cells sorted from blood. Subset described: CD45RA+ positively selected. The chain is built from TRBV18 and TRBJ1-2; possible D gene TRBD1, 5 bases. The origin of this receptor is a young man in good health. The CDR3 sequence: CASSYSRGNYGYTF. CDR3 sequence (DNA): TGTGCCAGCTCCTATTCTCGGGGGAACTATGGCTACACCTTC.